These 12 T cell receptor beta chains were all obtained from the same sample, sequenced in a study of blood T cell repertoires in COVID-19 (dated by TCRdb to the early 2020s). Library prep was done by the immunoSEQ multiplex PCR assay. TCRdb limited this immuneACCESS table to in-frame rearrangements with V and J called. A share of clones is missing; checked studies link under half to unresolved V genes, and the rest is unexplained. The table for this sample lists roughly 170,000 clones; approximately 81% of them were counted only once. The top ten clones comprise about a sixth of the sample. Sequenced sample: PBMCs or T cells enriched from blood (not recorded which). These receptors originate from a man in his 60s who had recovered from COVID-19.

The chain links TRBV28 to TRBJ2-3, with D unclear. The CDR3 totals 13 residues. Germline values: CDR1 MDHEN, CDR2 SYDVKM. Trimming took 8 bases from V and 1 from J, leaving 10 bases between them. The CDR3 loop is CASATLRTDTQYF. The CDR3 DNA sequence: TGTGCCAGCGCGACTCTACGCACAGATACGCAGTATTTT.

The chain couples TRBV29-1 to TRBJ2-3; 9 bases align to TRBD2. Germline V gene data show CDR1 as SQVTM and CDR2 as ANQGSEA. CDR3 length equals 13 residues. The junction had 3 bases not matched to a gene; V was cut back by 5 bases and J by 3 bases. The chain's CDR3 is CSVSSGSTDTQYF. In DNA, the CDR3 is TGCAGCGTTAGTAGCGGGAGTACAGATACGCAGTATTTT.

V is TRBV6-5 and J is TRBJ1-6; 7 bases map to TRBD1. Germline V gives CDR1 MNHEY, CDR2 SVGAGI. The trim removed 4 bases at V and 11 bases at J, leaving 8 bases unmatched. This CDR3 spans 14 amino acids. DNA for the CDR3: TGTGCCAGCAGTTTGGGACAGATTGCGCCACCCCTCCACTTT. It specifies CASSLGQIAPPLHF.

The V and J genes are TRBV7-2 and TRBJ2-1; 9 bases line up with TRBD1. The CDR3 covers 15 residues. Germline assignment: CDR1 SGHTA and CDR2 FQGNSA. Trimming took 3 bases from V and 2 from J; bases not matched to a gene: 2. Here the CDR3 DNA reads TGTGCCAGCAGCTTGACAGGGGGAACCTACAATGAGCAGTTCTTC. Amino acids: CASSLTGGTYNEQFF.

The chain recombines TRBV19 with TRBJ2-5; 8 bases fit TRBD2. This CDR3 is 14 amino acids long. J lost 1 base, V lost 2 bases, and 0 bases had no gene match. Germline values: CDR1 LNHDA, CDR2 SQIVND (reference sequence). CDR3 nucleotide sequence: TGTGCCAGTAGTATACGGGGGGGCCAAGAGACCCAGTACTTC. This translates into CASSIRGGQETQYF. The full variable domain, completed using reference TRBV19 and TRBJ2-5, is DGGITQSPKYLFRKEGQNVTLSCEQNLNHDAMYWYRQDPGQGLRLIYYSQIVNDFQKGDIAEGYSVSREKKESFPLTVTSAQKNPTAFYLCASSIRGGQETQYFGPGTRLLVL.

The gene calls are TRBV10-3 and TRBJ1-1; unclear D gene. Trimming removed 8 bases from V and 6 bases from J, with 16 bases in between. Germline assignment: CDR1 ENHRY and CDR2 SYGVKD. The CDR3 has 13 residues. The CDR3 loop is CAIADQASPEAFF. CDR3 nucleotides: TGTGCCATCGCCGACCAGGCGAGCCCTGAAGCTTTCTTT.

This clone was detected a few times. V and J are TRBV28 and TRBJ2-5; TRBD1 is a possible D gene (5 bases). V lost 6 bases and J 2 bases, leaving 10 bases between the germline ends. CDR3 size: 13 residues. Germline values: CDR1 MDHEN, CDR2 SYDVKM. The CDR3 loop is CASRWTNQETQYF. The CDR3 DNA sequence: TGTGCCAGCAGATGGACAAATCAAGAGACCCAGTACTTC.

The V call is TRBV9, the J call TRBJ2-5; D might be TRBD1 (6 bases). This CDR3 contains 17 residues. Germline V gene lookup returns CDR1 SGDLS and CDR2 YYNGEE. Trimming cost V 0 bases and J 1 base, with 16 bases left between them. The CDR3 sequence is CASSVAGVNRAQETQYF. CDR3 bases: TGTGCCAGCAGCGTAGCCGGAGTAAACAGGGCCCAAGAGACCCAGTACTTC.

The gene calls are TRBV28 and TRBJ1-2, with D unresolved. With 5 bases removed from V and 3 bases from J, the gap between germline ends came to 7 bases. This CDR3 has 12 residues. The germline V gene has CDR1 MDHEN and CDR2 SYDVKM. The CDR3 here is CASSIQYYGYTF. The CDR3 DNA is TGTGCCAGCAGTATCCAGTACTATGGCTACACCTTC.

This clone occurred a few times. J is TRBJ1-1 and V is TRBV11-2, with D perhaps matching TRBD1 (5 bases). The germline V gene encodes CDR1 SGHAT and CDR2 FQNNGV. The CDR3 contains 16 residues. Trimming took 6 bases from V and 2 from J, leaving 19 bases between them. The CDR3 nucleotides are TGTGCCAGCAGAAACACCGGAGGGGTGGTTAACACTGAAGCTTTCTTT. Residues: CASRNTGGVVNTEAFF.

V is TRBV6-5 and J is TRBJ2-7; 8 bases map to TRBD1. J gave up 3 bases and V 7 bases, and 8 bases lay outside the gene matches. Per the germline V gene, CDR1 is MNHEY and CDR2 is SVGAGI. This CDR3 contains 14 residues. CDR3 region: CASKGTGNLYEQYF. CDR3 nucleotide sequence: TGTGCCAGCAAAGGGACAGGTAACCTCTACGAGCAGTACTTC.

The chain has TRBV11-2 and TRBJ1-3; 7 positions agree with TRBD1. CDR1 is SGHAT and CDR2 is FQNNGV in the germline V gene. CDR3 size: 14 residues. Trimming at V came to 5 bases and at J to 13 bases, leaving 14 bases not matched to a gene. DNA of the CDR3: TGTGCCAGCAGCGCGAGTCTGGGACAGACGGGAATATATTTT. Protein: CASSASLGQTGIYF.